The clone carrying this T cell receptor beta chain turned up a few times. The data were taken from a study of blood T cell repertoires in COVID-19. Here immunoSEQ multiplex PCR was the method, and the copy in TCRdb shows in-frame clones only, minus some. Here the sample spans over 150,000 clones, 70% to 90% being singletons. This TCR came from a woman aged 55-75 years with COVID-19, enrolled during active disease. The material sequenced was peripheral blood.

The CDR3, as DNA: TGTGCCAGCATGCGGGGGGCTGGACAGCCCCAGCATTTT. Protein: CASMRGAGQPQHF. V gene TRBV6-5 combines with J gene TRBJ1-5; perhaps TRBD1 as D (6 bases). Trimming pared 7 bases from V and 7 bases from J, leaving 14 bases between. The CDR3 runs to 13 residues. Germline V lookup: CDR1 MNHEY, CDR2 SVGAGI.